This T cell receptor beta chain was obtained from a study of T cells in Graves' hyperthyroidism and ophthalmopathy. This CDR3 is built from 15 residues. Trimming removed 3 bases from V and 0 bases from J, with 9 bases in between. Germline loops: CDR1 SGHVS, CDR2 FNYEAQ. This clonotype was seen only a few times. TCR beta CDR3 sequences were amplified from RNA transcripts. The primer set for the first-round RT-PCR of the TCR CDR3 was HTBI. TCRdb used MiXCR to reprocess the multiplex PCR reads, holding one entry per CDR3 protein. The sample records about 590,000 distinct CDR3 sequences, roughly 14% being singletons.

The rearrangement links TRBV7-6 to TRBJ2-1; D call uncertain. Material for sequencing was blood. The clonotype originates from a woman aged 25 to 39 with Graves' hyperthyroidism. CDR3 sequence reads: CASSFSPGSYNEQFF. The CDR3 DNA reads as TGTGCCAGCAGCTTCAGCCCCGGCTCCTACAATGAGCAGTTCTTC.